The clone carrying this T cell receptor beta chain occurred many times. Antigen: not known. This sample is drawn from a study of neurological immune-mediated disorders. Study-wide context: Relapsing-remitting disease was seen in about 90% of the roughly 35 multiple sclerosis patients, and secondary progressive disease was seen in 3. Overall study results and limits: Patients with HTLV-1-associated myelopathy had the highest level of TCR clonal expansion, whereas patients with multiple sclerosis had the lowest level, falling beneath the level found in healthy controls. Sharing of CDR3 amino acid sequences among expanded clones across subjects was absent, suggesting private repertoires in all groups.

A 10-nucleotide random UMI tagged transcripts in template-switch 5'RACE cDNA synthesis. MiXCR, applied by TCRdb to the 5' RACE reads, yields one record per CDR3 protein. The table includes approximately 46,000 distinct CDR3 sequences, 3% to 3.5% detected once. The TCR originated in a woman aged 50 to 65 with multiple sclerosis. The sample consisted of PBMCs.

The CDR3, as DNA: TGTGCCAGCAGTTTACAGGTTTTGAACACCGGGGAGCTGTTTTTT. Its protein is CASSLQVLNTGELFF. The V call is TRBV6-6, the J call TRBJ2-2, with D maybe TRBD1 (5 bases). The germline V gene encodes CDR1 MNHNY and CDR2 SVGAGI (reference sequence). The length of the CDR3 is 15 residues. Trimming stripped 4 bases from V and 1 base from J, with 10 bases between.